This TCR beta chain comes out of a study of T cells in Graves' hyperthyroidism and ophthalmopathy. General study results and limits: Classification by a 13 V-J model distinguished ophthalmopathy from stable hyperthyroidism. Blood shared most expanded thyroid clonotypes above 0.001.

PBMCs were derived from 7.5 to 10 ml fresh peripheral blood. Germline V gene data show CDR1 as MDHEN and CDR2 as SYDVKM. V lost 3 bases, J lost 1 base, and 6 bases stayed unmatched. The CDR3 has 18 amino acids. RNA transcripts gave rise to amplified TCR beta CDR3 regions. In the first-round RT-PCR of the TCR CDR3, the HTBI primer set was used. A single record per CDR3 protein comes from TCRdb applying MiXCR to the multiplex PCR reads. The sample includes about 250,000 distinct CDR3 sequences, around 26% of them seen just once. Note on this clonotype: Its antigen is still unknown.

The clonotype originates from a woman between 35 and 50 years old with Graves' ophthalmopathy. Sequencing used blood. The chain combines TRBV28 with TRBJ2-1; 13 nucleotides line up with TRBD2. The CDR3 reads CASSFGLAGAVSYNEQFF. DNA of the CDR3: TGTGCCAGCAGTTTTGGACTAGCGGGAGCGGTTTCCTACAATGAGCAGTTCTTC. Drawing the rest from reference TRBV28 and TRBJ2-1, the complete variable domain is DVKVTQSSRYLVKRTGEKVFLECVQDMDHENMFWYRQDPGLGLRLIYFSYDVKMKEKGDIPEGYSVSREKKERFSLILESASTNQTSMYLCASSFGLAGAVSYNEQFFGPGTRLTVL.